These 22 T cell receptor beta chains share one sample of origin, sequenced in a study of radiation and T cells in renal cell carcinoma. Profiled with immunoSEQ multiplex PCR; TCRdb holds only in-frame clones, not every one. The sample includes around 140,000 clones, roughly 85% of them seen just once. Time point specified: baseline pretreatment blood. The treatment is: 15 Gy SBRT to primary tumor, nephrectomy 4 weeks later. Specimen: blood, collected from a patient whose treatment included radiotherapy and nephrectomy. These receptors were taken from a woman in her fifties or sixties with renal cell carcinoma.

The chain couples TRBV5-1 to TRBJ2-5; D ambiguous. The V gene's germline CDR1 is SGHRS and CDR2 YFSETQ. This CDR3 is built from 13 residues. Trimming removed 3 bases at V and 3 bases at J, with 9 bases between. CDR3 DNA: TGCGCCAGCAGCTACCCCACCGAAGAGACCCAGTACTTC. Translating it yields CASSYPTEETQYF.

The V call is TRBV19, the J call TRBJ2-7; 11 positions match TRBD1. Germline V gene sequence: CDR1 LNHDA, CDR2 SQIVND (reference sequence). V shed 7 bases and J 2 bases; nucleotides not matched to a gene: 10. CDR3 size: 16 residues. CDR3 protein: CASTTPVGQGAYEQYF. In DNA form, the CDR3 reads TGTGCCAGTACCACGCCCGTGGGACAGGGGGCCTACGAGCAGTACTTC.

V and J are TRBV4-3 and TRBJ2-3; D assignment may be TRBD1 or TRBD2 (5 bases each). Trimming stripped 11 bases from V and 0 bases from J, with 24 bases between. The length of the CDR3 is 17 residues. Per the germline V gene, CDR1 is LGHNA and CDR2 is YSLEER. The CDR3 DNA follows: TGCGCCTGGACTCACTTGGGGCCCTCCACTAGCACAGATACGCAGTATTTT. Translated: CAWTHLGPSTSTDTQYF.

The CDR3: CSASNGEGYTF. The CDR3 nucleotides are TGCAGTGCTAGTAATGGTGAAGGCTACACCTTC. The V call is TRBV20-1, the J call TRBJ1-2; no clear D gene. The CDR3 is 11 amino acids. The germline V and J ends were trimmed by 3 bases and 8 bases, with 10 bases remaining between them. Germline V gene data show CDR1 as DFQATT and CDR2 as SNEGSKA (reference sequence).

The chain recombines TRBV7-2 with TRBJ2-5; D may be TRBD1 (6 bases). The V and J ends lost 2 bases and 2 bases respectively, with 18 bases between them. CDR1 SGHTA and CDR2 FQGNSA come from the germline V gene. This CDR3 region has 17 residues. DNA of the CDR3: TGTGCCAGCAGCTTAATGGTGGGGGCAGGGCCACAAGAGACCCAGTACTTC. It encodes CASSLMVGAGPQETQYF. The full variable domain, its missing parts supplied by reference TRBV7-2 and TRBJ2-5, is GAGVSQSPSNKVTEKGKDVELRCDPISGHTALYWYRQSLGQGLEFLIYFQGNSAPDKSGLPSDRFSAERTGGSVSTLTIQRTQQEDSAVYLCASSLMVGAGPQETQYFGPGTRLLVL.

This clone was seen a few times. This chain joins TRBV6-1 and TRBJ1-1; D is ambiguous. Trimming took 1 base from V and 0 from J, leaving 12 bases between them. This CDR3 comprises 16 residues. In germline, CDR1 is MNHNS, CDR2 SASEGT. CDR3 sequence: CASSEDFWVMNTEAFF. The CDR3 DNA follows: TGTGCCAGCAGTGAAGATTTCTGGGTCATGAACACTGAAGCTTTCTTT.

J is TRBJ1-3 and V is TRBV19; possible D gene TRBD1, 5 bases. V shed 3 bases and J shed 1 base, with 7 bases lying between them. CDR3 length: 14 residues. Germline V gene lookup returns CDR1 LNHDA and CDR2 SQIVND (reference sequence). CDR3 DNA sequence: TGTGCCAGTAGTATTGGGGGATCTGGAAACACCATATATTTT. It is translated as CASSIGGSGNTIYF.

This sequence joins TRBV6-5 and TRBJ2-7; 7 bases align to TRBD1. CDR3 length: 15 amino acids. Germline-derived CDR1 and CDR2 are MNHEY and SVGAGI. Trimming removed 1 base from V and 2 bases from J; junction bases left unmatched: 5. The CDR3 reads CASSYWAGGPYEQYF. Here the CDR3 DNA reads TGTGCCAGCAGTTACTGGGCAGGGGGTCCCTACGAGCAGTACTTC.

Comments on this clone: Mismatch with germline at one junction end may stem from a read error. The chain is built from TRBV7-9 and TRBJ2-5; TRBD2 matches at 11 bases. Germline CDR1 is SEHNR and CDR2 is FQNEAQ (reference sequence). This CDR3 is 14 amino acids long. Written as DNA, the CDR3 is TGTGCCAGCAGCATAGCGGGGGGGCAAGAGACCCAGTACTTC. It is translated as CASSIAGGQETQYF. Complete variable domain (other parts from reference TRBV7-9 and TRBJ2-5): DTGVSQNPRHKITKRGQNVTFRCDPISEHNRLYWYRQTLGQGPEFLTYFQNEAQLEKSRLLSDRFSAERPKGSFSTLEIQRTEQGDSAMYLCASSIAGGQETQYFGPGTRLLVL.

The CDR3 loop reads CASSPRTAYEQYF. The CDR3 bases are TGCGCCAGCAGCCCCCGGACAGCCTACGAGCAGTACTTC. The chain links TRBV5-1 to TRBJ2-7, with a weak D call TRBD1 (6 bases). Trimming removed 4 bases at V and 2 bases at J, with 10 bases between. CDR3 length equals 13 residues. The germline CDR1 and CDR2 sequences are SGHRS and YFSETQ.

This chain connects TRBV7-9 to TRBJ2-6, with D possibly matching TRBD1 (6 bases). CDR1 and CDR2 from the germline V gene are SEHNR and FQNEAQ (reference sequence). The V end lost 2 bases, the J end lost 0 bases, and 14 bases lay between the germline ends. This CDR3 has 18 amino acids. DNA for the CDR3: TGTGCCAGCAGCTTAAGGGGGACCGGGGTCTCTGGGGCCAACGTCCTGACTTTC. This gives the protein CASSLRGTGVSGANVLTF.

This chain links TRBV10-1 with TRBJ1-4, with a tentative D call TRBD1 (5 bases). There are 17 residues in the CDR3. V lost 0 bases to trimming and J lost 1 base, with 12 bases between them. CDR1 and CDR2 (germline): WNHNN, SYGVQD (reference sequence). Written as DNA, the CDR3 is TGCGCCAGCAGTGAGTCGTGGCAGGGTGGAACTAATGAAAAACTGTTTTTT. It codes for CASSESWQGGTNEKLFF.

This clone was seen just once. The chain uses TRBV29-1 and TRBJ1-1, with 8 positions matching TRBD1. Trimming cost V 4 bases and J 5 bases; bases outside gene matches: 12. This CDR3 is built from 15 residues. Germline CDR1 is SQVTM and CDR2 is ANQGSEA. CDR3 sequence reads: CSVVGFVQGGTEAFF. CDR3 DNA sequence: TGCAGCGTTGTGGGTTTTGTACAGGGGGGGACTGAAGCTTTCTTT. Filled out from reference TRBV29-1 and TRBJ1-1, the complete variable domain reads SAVISQKPSRDICQRGTSLTIQCQVDSQVTMMFWYRQQPGQSLTLIATANQGSEATYESGFVIDKFPISRPNLTFSTLTVSNMSPEDSSIYLCSVVGFVQGGTEAFFGQGTRLTVV.

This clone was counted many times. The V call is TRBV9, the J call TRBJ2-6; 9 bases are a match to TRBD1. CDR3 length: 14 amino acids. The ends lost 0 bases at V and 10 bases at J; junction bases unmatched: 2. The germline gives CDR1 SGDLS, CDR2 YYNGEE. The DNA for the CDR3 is TGTGCCAGCAGCGTAGAAGGGACAGGGAACGTCCTGACTTTC. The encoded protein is CASSVEGTGNVLTF.

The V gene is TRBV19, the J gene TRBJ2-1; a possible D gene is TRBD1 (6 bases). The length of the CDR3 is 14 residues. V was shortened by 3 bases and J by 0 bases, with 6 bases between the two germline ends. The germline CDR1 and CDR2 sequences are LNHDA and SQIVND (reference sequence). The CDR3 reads CASSMTGSYNEQFF. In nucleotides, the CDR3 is TGTGCCAGTAGTATGACAGGCTCCTACAATGAGCAGTTCTTC.

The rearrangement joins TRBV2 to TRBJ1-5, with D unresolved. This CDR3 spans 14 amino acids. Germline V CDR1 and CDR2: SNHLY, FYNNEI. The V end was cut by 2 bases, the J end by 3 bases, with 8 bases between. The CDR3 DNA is TGTGCCAGCAGTGAATCCTGGACCAATCAGCCCCAGCATTTT. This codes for CASSESWTNQPQHF.

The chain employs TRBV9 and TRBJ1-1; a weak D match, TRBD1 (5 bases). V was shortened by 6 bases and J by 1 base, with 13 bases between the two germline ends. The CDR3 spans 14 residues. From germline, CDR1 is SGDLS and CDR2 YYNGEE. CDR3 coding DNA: TGTGCCAGCAACATCCAGGGAGAGAACACTGAAGCTTTCTTT. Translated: CASNIQGENTEAFF.

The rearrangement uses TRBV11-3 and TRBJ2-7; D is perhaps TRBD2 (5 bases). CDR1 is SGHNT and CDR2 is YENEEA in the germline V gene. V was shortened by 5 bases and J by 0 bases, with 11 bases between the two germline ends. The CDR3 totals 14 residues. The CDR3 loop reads CASSPHRGSYEQYF. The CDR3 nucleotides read TGTGCCAGCAGCCCCCACCGGGGCTCCTACGAGCAGTACTTC.

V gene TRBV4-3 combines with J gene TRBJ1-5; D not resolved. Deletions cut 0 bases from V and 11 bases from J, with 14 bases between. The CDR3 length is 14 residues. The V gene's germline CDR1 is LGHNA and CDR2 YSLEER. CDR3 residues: CASSQDRFMVAQHF. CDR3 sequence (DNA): TGCGCCAGCAGCCAAGATCGCTTTATGGTGGCCCAGCATTTT.

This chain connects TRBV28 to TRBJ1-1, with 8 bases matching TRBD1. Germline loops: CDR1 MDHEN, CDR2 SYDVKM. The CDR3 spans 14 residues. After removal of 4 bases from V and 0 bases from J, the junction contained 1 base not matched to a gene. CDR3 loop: CASSWTGMNTEAFF. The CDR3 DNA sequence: TGTGCCAGCAGTTGGACAGGGATGAACACTGAAGCTTTCTTT. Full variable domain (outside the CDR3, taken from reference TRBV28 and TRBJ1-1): DVKVTQSSRYLVKRTGEKVFLECVQDMDHENMFWYRQDPGLGLRLIYFSYDVKMKEKGDIPEGYSVSREKKERFSLILESASTNQTSMYLCASSWTGMNTEAFFGQGTRLTVV.

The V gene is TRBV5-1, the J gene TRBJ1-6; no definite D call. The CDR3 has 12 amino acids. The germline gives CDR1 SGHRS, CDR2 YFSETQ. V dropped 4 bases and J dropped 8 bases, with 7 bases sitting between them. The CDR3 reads CASSDQDSPLHF. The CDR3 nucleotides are TGCGCCAGCAGCGATCAGGATTCACCCCTCCACTTT.

The CDR3 sequence is CASSEALQGQHTF. The CDR3 nucleotides read TGTGCCAGCAGTGAAGCGCTTCAAGGACAGCACACCTTC. This rearrangement joins TRBV2 to TRBJ1-2; tentatively, D is TRBD1 (6 bases). Germline loops: CDR1 SNHLY, CDR2 FYNNEI. Trimming removed 0 bases from V and 12 bases from J, with 14 bases in between. The CDR3 has 13 amino acids.